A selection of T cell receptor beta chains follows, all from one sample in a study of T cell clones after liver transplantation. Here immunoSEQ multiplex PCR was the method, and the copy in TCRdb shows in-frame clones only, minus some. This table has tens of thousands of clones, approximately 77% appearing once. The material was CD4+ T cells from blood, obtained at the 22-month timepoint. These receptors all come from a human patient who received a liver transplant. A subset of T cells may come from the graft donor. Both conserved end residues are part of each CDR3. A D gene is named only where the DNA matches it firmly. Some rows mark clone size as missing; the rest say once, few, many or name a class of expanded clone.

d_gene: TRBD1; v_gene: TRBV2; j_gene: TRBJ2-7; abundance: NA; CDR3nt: TGTGCCAGCCAGGGGGGGGACAGGGTGTACGAGCAGTACTTC; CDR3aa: CASQGGDRVYEQYF
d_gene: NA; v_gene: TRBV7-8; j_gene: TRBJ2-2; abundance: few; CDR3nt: TGTGCCAGCAGTAAAGGACCCATAGGTGGGCTGTTTTTT; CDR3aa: CASSKGPIGGLFF
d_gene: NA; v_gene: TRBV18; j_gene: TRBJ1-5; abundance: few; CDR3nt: TGTGCCAGCTCACTCGGGCTCGACAATCAGCCCCAGCATTTT; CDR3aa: CASSLGLDNQPQHF
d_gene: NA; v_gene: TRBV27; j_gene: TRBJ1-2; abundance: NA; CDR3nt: TGTGCCAGCAGTTTTGACCTACGAGGCTACACCTTC; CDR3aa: CASSFDLRGYTF
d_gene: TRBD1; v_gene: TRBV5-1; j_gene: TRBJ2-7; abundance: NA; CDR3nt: TGCGCCAGCAGCTTGCGGACAGGGACCCACGAGCAGTACTTC; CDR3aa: CASSLRTGTHEQYF
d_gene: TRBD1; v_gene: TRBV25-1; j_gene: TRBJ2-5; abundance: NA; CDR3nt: TGTGCCAGCAGTGAACAGGGGGCGGGAGAGACCCAGTACTTC; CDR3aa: CASSEQGAGETQYF
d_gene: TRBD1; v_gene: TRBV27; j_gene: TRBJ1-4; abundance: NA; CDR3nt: TGTGCCAGCAGCCCTCTCCCGGGACAGGGTCCTGAAAAACTGTTTTTT; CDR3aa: CASSPLPGQGPEKLFF
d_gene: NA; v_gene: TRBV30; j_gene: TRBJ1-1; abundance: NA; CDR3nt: TGTGCCTGGGTGTCGGGGACGAAAGAAGCTTTCTTT; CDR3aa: CAWVSGTKEAFF
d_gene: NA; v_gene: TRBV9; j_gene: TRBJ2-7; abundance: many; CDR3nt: TGTGCCAGCAGCGTATCCGAGGCCAGGGCGAACGAGCAGTACTTC; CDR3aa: CASSVSEARANEQYF
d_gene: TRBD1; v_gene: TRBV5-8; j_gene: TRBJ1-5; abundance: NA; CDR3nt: TGTGCCAGCAGCTTGACAGGGGGCCGAGGTCATCAGCCCCAGCATTTT; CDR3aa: CASSLTGGRGHQPQHF
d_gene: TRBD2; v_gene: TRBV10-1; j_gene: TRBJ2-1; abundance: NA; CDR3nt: TGCGCCAGCAGCGCGACCGTGGCGGGAGGGATCAATGAGCAGTTCTTC; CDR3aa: CASSATVAGGINEQFF
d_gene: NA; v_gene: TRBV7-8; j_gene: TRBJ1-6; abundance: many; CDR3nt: TGTGCCAGCAGCTCTCAGGGCCGGGATAATTCACCCCTCCACTTT; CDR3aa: CASSSQGRDNSPLHF
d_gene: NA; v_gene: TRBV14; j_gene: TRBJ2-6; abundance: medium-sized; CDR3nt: TGTGCCAGCAGCCCGGGGGGGGCCAACGTCCTGACTTTC; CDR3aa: CASSPGGANVLTF
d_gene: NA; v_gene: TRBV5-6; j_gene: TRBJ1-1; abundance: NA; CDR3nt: TGTGCCAGCAGCCTCGATCAGGGGAACACTGAAGCTTTCTTT; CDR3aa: CASSLDQGNTEAFF
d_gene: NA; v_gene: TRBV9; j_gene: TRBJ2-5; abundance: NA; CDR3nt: TGTGCCAGCAGCCACACTAGACAGGCGGAGACCCAGTACTTC; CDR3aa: CASSHTRQAETQYF
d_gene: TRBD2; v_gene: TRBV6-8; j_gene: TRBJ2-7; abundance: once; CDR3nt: TGTGCCAGCAGTTACTCTCGGGGGGGCCCGTACTTC; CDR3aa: CASSYSRGGPYF
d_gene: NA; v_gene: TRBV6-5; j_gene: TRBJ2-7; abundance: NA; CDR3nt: TGTGCCAGCAGCGAAACCGGGAAACACGAGCAGTACTTC; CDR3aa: CASSETGKHEQYF
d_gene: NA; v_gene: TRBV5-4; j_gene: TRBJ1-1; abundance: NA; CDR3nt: TGTGCCAGCAGCCAACAGGGAGTGAGGACTGAAGCTTTCTTT; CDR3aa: CASSQQGVRTEAFF
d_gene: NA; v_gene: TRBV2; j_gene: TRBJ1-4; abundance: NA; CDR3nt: TGTGCCAGCAGTACAGGTCGAGGGGATGAAAAACTGTTTTTT; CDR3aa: CASSTGRGDEKLFF
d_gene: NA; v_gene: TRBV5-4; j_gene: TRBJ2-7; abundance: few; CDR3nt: TGTGCCAGCAGCTTACGTGGAGGGCGTTCCTACGAGCAGTACTTC; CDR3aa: CASSLRGGRSYEQYF
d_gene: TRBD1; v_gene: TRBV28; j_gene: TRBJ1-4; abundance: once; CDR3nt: TGTGCCAGCAGTTTCAATCAGGGGGCTGGAAAACTGTTTTTT; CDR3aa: CASSFNQGAGKLFF
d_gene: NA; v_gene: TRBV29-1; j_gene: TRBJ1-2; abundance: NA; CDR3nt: TGCAGCGTTGAGGACGGCAGTCCCTATGGCTACACCTTC; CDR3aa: CSVEDGSPYGYTF
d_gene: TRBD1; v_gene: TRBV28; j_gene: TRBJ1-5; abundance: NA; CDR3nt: TGTGCCAGCAGTTTATGGAGAGCGTTGTTGAGGGTCAGGGGGCAAAGTTATCAGCCCCAGCATTTT; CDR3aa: CASSLWRALLRVRGQSYQPQHF
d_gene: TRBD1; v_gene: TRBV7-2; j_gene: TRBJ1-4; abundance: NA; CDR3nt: TGTGCCAGCAGCTTAGGAGGCGCAGGGGGACATGAAAAACTGTTTTTT; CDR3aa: CASSLGGAGGHEKLFF
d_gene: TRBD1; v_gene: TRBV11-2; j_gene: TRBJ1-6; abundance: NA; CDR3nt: TGTGCCAGCAGCTCGTACAGGGGCAAGAGTTCACCCCTCCACTTT; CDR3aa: CASSSYRGKSSPLHF